The entry that follows covers one T cell receptor (beta chain) sequence. Its antigen is unidentified. The germline gives CDR1 SGHRS, CDR2 YFSETQ. V lost 0 bases to trimming and J lost 5 bases, with 11 bases between them. The CDR3 runs to 14 residues. This record belongs to a study of beta chain features in type 1 diabetes. Findings and caveats of the study: The study notes PCR might favor shorter templates equally in patients and controls. A potential influence of HLA type upon TCRB rearrangement remained unresolved herein. Shorter TCRB CDR3s, moderately but significantly so, were found in Type 1 diabetes patients in all four CD4+ subsets.

Expressed TCRB transcripts were sequenced after all isolated RNA was converted to cDNA. The data were produced by immunoSEQ multiplex PCR, yet TCRdb's version contains in-frame clones alone and is incomplete. This sample has approximately 150,000 clones, with about 13% found just once. The TCR sequence derives from a man aged 18-30 years with type 1 diabetes. The rearrangement joins TRBV5-1 to TRBJ1-1, with D possibly matching TRBD1 (5 bases). The specimen sequenced was central memory CD4+ T cells from blood. Here the CDR3 reads CASSLGQGYTEAFF. In nucleotides, the CDR3 is TGCGCCAGCAGCTTGGGGCAGGGATATACTGAAGCTTTCTTT.